This TCR beta chain was sequenced for a study of beta chain features in type 1 diabetes (dated by TCRdb to the late 2010s). As for the study more broadly: Mean age, gender distribution, total cell number and subset yield were not different between patients and healthy donors. Regulatory and stem cell-like memory subsets were obtained from only 8 patients and roughly 8 healthy donors, while naive and central memory subsets were obtained from all 28 donors. In the study, TCRB repertoires of sorted circulating CD4+ T cell subsets from recently diagnosed type 1 diabetes patients were compared with those of matched healthy donors. A total of about 100,000,000 sorted cells were examined across all samples, and RNA yield correlated strongly with the number of cells per subset.

General conclusions and limits of the study: Naive, central memory and regulatory TCRB repertoires appeared to be more alike among patients than among healthy donors. PCR might favor shorter templates, but patient and control samples were amplified and corrected together, so any skew would affect both groups equally. Because small numbers of individuals were included in the HLA sub-analyses, any influence of HLA type on TCRB rearrangement was left unresolved. Because cDNA rather than genomic DNA was sequenced, highly expressing activated cells could have been over-represented, although no difference in activation and CD3 levels was found between groups. At VDJ recombination sites, patients with type 1 diabetes made fewer insertions and deleted more nucleotides, a pattern implying thymic rearrangement abnormalities. In all four CD4+ subsets, TCRB CDR3 length was moderately but significantly shorter in type 1 diabetes patients.

The High Capacity cDNA Reverse Transcription Kit was used to reverse transcribe all of the isolated RNA, meaning that expressed TCRB transcripts were what got sequenced. Deep immunoSEQ sequencing was applied to naive, central memory and regulatory T cell samples, giving an average of about 3.7 million total reads per sample. After sorted cells were lysed in RLT buffer, RNA was extracted with DNase-treated RNeasy Micro or Mini kits, with the choice depending on cell number. To prevent cross-contamination, each cell subset was processed individually, whereas patient and healthy donor samples were processed jointly. The immunoSEQ multiplex PCR was used to amplify TCRB sequences from cDNA, yielding 87-bp fragments that span the CDR3 region. The amplicons were sequenced using the Illumina HiSeq platform. As for how the authors treated the data: Synthetic template baselines were used to correct PCR bias computationally, reads within Hamming distance 2 were collapsed, and singletons that could not be merged were discarded. Reads were aligned against IMGT to assign V, D and J genes, CDR3 length and insertions or deletions at six rearrangement sites. Within each subset, clonotype counts were normalized to sorted cell number, and only after that were true diversity and Gini coefficients computed with the tcR R package. Repertoire sharing was quantified using the overlap coefficient calculated on TCRB nucleotide sequences. As a proxy for the pre-selection repertoire, out-of-frame TCRB sequences from naive cells were analyzed. TCRdb carries this immuneACCESS record with in-frame sequences only. Its versions omit some clonotypes, under half of them owing to an unresolved V gene in the studies checked, with the rest unexplained. The V and J calls and clone size were taken over from that table, and D and trimming were inferred from the DNA. The sample data list approximately 240,000 clones, and under 20% of these were observed just once. About 0.085% of the sample is taken by the ten largest.

This clone came up a few times. This clone's antigen is unknown. No base quality information exists; no much larger clone differs at one position. Other nucleotide sequences from this sample produce the same CDR3. Each donor gave one peripheral blood draw, averaging approximately 0.12 L, which was collected into heparinised tubes. Using a panel that included CD45RO, CCR7, CD25, CD127, CD95 and CD27, naive, central memory, regulatory and stem cell-like memory CD4+ T cells were sorted on a BD FACSAria II. Purity was above 95% for every sorted population. PBMCs were separated immediately by Lymphoprep density gradient centrifugation and were stained directly, without being cultured. To minimize batch effects, samples were stained and sorted in pairs, one healthy donor with one patient per experiment. The junction shows trimming of 0 bases on V and 0 bases on J, plus 6 bases between the germline ends. From a lookup of the germline V gene, CDR1 and CDR2 are MGHRA and YSYEKL. The CDR3 runs 14 residues from the cysteine to the phenylalanine. The sequence is cut down to CDR3 DNA, 42 bases in frame from base 1.

The chain joins TRBV4-1 to TRBJ2-7, with no reliable assignment of the D segment. This clonotype was obtained from a man aged 25-40 years with type 1 diabetes. Sequencing used naive CD4+ T cells from blood. The intended sense of this specimen's cell subset or site label: true naive CD4+ T cells. The CDR3 has the sequence CASSQDGTSYEQYF. The DNA is as follows: TGCGCCAGCAGCCAAGACGGAACCTCCTACGAGCAGTACTTC.